The clone carrying this T cell receptor (beta chain) was observed a handful of times. What it binds is not known. Individually, TCR cDNA molecules were each labelled with a unique molecular identifier. TCRdb re-called the 5' RACE reads through MiXCR, storing one row per CDR3 protein. The repertoire holds 100,000 to 110,000 distinct CDR3 sequences, around 4.3% seen once, with 21% in the top ten. With 9 bases clipped from V and 4 bases from J, the junction kept 11 bases outside the gene matches. Germline CDR1 is SEHNR and CDR2 is FQNEAQ (reference sequence). The length of the CDR3 is 17 residues. The entry originates in a study of spatial heterogeneity in lung cancer. Study-wide results and limits: The number of expanded tumor alpha and beta chains correlated with mutation number.

Time point reported: sample taken at primary tumor resection. Whole RNA was taken from tumor, nontumor lung or frozen PBMC; it was then sequenced unsorted. The sequenced sample was lung tumor tissue, obtained at surgery. The TCR originated in a male donor with early-stage non-small cell lung cancer. The J gene is TRBJ2-3, the V gene TRBV7-9; 15 bases fit TRBD2. The CDR3 reads CASIPGLAGGKADTQYF. In DNA, the CDR3 is TGTGCCAGTATTCCGGGACTAGCGGGAGGAAAGGCAGATACGCAGTATTTT.